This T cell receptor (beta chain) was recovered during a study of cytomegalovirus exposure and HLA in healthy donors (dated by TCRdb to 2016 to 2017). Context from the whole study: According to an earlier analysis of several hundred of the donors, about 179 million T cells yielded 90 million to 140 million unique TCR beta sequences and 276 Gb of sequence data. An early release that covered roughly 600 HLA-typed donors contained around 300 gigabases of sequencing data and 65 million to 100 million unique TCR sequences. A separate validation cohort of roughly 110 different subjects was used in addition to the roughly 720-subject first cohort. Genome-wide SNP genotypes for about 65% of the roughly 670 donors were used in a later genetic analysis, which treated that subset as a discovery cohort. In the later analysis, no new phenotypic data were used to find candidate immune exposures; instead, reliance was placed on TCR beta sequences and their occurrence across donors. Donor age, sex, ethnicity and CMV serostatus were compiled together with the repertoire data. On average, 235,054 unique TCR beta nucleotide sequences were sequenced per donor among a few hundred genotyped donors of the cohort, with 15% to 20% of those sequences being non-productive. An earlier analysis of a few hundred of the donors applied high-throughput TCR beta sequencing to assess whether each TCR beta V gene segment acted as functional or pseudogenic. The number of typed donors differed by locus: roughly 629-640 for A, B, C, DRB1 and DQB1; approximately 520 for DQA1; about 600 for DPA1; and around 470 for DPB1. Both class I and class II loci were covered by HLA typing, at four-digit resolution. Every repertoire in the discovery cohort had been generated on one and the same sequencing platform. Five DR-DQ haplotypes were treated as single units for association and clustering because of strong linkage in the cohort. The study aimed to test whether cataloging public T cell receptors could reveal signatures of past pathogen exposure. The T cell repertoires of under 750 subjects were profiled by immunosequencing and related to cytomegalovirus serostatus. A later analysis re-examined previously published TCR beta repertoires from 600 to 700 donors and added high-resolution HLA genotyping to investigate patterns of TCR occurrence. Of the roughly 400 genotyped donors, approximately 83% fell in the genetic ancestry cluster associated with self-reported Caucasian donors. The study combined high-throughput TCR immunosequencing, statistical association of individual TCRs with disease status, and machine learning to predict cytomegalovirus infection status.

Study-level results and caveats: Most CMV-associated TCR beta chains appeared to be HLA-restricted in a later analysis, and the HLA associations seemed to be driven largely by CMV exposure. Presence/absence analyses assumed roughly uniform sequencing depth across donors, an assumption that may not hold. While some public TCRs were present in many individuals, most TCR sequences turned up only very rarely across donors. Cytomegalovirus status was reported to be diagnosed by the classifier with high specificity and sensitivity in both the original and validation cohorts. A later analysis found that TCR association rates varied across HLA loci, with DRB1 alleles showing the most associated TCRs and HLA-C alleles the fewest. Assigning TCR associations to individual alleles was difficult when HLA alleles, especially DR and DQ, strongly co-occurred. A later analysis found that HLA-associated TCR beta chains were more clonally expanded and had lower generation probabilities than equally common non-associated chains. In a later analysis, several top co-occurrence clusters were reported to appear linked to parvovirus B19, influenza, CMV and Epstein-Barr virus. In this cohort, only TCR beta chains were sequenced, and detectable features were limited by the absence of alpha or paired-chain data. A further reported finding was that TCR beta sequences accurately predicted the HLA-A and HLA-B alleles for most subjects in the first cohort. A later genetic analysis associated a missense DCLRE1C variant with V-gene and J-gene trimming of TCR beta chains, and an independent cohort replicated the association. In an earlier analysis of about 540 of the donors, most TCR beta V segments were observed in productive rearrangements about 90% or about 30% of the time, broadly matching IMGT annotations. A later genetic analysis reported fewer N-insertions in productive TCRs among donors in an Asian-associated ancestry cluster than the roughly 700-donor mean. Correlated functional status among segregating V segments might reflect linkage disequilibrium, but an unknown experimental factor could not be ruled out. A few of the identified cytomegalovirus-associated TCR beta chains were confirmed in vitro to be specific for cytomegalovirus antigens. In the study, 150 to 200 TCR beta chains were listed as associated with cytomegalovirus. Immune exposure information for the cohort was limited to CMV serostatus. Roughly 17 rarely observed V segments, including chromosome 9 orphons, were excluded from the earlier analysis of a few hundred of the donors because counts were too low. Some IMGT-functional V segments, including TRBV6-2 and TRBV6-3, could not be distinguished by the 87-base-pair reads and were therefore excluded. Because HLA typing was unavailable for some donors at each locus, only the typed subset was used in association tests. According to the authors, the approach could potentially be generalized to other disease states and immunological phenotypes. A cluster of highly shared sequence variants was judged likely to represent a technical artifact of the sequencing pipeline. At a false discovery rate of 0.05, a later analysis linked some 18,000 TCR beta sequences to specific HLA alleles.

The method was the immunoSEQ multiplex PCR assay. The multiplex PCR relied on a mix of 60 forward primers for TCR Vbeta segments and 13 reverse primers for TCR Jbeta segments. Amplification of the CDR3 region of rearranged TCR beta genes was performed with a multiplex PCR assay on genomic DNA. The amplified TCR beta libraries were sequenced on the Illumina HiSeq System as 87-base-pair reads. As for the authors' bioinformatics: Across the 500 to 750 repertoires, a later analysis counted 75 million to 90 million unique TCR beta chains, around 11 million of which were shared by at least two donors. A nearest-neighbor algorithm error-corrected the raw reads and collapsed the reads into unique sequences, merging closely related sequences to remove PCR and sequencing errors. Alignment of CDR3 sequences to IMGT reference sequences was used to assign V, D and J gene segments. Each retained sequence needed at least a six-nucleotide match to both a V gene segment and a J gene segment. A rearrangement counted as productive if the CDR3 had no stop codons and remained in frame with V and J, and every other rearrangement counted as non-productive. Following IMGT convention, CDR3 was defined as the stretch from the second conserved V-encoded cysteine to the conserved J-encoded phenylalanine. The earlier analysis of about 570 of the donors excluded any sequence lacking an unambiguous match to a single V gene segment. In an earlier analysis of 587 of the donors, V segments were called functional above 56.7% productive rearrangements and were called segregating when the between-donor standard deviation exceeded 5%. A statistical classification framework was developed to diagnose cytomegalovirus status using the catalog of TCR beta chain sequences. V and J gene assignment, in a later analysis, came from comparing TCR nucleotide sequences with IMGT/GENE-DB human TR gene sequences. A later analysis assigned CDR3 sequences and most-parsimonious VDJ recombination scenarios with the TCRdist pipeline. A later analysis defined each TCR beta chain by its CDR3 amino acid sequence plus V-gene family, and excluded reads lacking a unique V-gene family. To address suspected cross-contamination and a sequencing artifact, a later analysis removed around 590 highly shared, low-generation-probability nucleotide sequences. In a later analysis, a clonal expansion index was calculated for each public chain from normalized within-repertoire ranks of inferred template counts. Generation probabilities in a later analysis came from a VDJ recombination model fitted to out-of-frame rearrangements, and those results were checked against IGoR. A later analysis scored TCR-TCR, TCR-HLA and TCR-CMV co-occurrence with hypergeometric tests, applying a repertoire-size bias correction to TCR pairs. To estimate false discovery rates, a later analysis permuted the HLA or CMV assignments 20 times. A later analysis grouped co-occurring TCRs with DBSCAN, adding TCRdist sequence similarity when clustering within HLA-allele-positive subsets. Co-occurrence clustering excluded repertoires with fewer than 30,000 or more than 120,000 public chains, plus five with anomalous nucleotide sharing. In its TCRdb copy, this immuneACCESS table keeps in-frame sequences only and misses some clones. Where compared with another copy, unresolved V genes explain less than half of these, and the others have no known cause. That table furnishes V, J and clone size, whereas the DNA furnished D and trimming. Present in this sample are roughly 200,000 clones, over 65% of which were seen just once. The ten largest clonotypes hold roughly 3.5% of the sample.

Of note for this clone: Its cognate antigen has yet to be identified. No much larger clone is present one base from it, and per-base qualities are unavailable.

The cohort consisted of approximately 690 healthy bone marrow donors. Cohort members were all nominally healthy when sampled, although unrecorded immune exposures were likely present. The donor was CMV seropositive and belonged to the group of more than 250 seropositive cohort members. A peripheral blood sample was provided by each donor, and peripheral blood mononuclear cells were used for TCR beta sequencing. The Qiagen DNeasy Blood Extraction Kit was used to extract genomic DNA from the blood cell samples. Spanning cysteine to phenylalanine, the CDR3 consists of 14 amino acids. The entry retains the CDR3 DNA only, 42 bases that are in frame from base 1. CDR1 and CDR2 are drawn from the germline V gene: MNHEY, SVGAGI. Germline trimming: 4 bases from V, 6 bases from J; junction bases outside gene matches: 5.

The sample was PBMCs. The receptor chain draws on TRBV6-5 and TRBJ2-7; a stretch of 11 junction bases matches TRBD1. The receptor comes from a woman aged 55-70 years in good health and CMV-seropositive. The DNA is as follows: TGTGCCAGCAGTTCCGGGACAGGGGGAGGCGAGCAGTACTTC. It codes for CASSSGTGGGEQYF.